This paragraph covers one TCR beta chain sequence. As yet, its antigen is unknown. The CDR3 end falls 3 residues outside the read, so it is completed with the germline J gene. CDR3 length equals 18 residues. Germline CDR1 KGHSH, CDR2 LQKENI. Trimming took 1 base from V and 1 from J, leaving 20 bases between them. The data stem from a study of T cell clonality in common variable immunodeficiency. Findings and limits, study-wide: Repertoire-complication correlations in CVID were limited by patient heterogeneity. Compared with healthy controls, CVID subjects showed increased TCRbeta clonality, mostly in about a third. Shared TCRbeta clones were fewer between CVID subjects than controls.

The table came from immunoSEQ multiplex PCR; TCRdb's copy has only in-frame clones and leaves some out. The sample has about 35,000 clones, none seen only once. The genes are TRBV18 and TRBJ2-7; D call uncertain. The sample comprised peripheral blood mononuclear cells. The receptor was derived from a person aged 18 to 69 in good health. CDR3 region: CASSPLSAPDSMSYEQYF. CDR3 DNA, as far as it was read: TGTGCCAGCTCACCACTTTCGGCACCCGACTCCATGTCCTACGAG.